These 21 T cell receptor beta chains came from one sample sequenced in a study of cytomegalovirus exposure and HLA in healthy donors. Clones were read by immunoSEQ multiplex PCR, and TCRdb kept only the in-frame ones, dropping some. The data hold roughly 98,000 clones, with roughly 85% observed a single time. Sequenced sample: PBMCs. These receptors were collected from a woman aged 25 to 39 in good health and CMV-seronegative.

The chain recombines TRBV23-1 with TRBJ2-2, with D possibly TRBD2 on 7 matching bases. TRBV23-1 is an ORF, with its function uncertain. V lost 2 bases, J lost 5 bases, and 21 bases lay in between. This CDR3 comprises 18 residues. CDR3 DNA sequence: TGCGCCAGCAGTCAAGCAGGACTAGGAAGAGGGGGGACCGGGGAGCTGTTTTTT. Its translation is CASSQAGLGRGGTGELFF.

The CDR3 DNA reads as TGTGCCAGCAGCCAAGGCACGGGAGAGCCCTACGAGCAGTACTTC. It is translated as CASSQGTGEPYEQYF. The rearrangement links TRBV14 to TRBJ2-7; D is possibly TRBD2 (6 bases). The CDR3 runs 15 residues. V lost 1 base and J lost 2, with 12 bases in between. The V gene's germline CDR1 is SGHDN and CDR2 FVKESK.

The chain joins TRBV4-3 to TRBJ2-7; 9 bases map to TRBD1. V was pared by 0 bases and J by 4 bases, with 16 bases of the junction left unmatched. Germline CDR1 is LGHNA and CDR2 is YSLEER. This CDR3 is built from 19 residues. For the CDR3, the DNA is TGCGCCAGCAGCCAAGATACCGGGACAGGGTATTACCCTGGGTACGAGCAGTACTTC. It yields the protein CASSQDTGTGYYPGYEQYF.

This chain links TRBV29-1 with TRBJ1-2; 7 bases align to TRBD1. V shed 3 bases, J shed 4 bases, and the junction held 14 bases outside the gene matches. The CDR3 spans 16 residues. Looked up from germline, CDR1 is SQVTM and CDR2 is ANQGSEA. CDR3 sequence: CSVDLTNRQGAYGYTF. CDR3 nucleotides: TGCAGCGTTGACCTGACGAACCGACAGGGTGCCTATGGCTACACCTTC.

The chain recombines TRBV10-3 with TRBJ2-7, with TRBD2 matching over 14 bases. V trimming: 5 bases; J trimming: 4 bases; junction bases outside the gene matches: 7. The CDR3 is made up of 16 amino acids. The germline V gene encodes CDR1 ENHRY and CDR2 SYGVKD. The CDR3 DNA sequence: TGTGCCATCAGTCAAGGGACTAGCGGGGGTGGGTACGAGCAGTACTTC. Amino acid sequence: CAISQGTSGGGYEQYF.

The V and J genes are TRBV28 and TRBJ2-7, with 8 bases identical to TRBD1. This CDR3 spans 14 amino acids. The junction had 4 bases not matched to a gene; V was cut back by 5 bases and J by 1 base. Germline-derived CDR1 and CDR2 are MDHEN and SYDVKM. The CDR3 nucleotides read TGTGCCAGCAGTCGGACAGGGAGGTCCTACGAGCAGTACTTC. This translates into CASSRTGRSYEQYF.

V is TRBV10-3 and J is TRBJ2-5; 7 nucleotides line up with TRBD1. CDR1 is ENHRY, CDR2 SYGVKD, per germline. V gave up 8 bases and J gave up 5 bases; unmatched junction bases: 5. The CDR3 sequence is 12 residues long. CDR3 DNA: TGTGCCATCCAAGGGGGCGCGGAGACCCAGTACTTC. Its translation is CAIQGGAETQYF.

This chain's CDR3 is CASSLSGARTEAFF. CDR3 DNA sequence: TGTGCCAGCAGTTTATCAGGGGCAAGGACTGAAGCTTTCTTT. This sequence joins TRBV28 and TRBJ1-1; a possible D gene is TRBD1 (6 bases). The CDR3 has 14 amino acids. Trimming took 1 base from V and 5 from J, leaving 11 bases between them. Germline V gives CDR1 MDHEN, CDR2 SYDVKM.

The chain combines TRBV28 with TRBJ1-1; TRBD1 agrees at 7 bases. Per the germline V gene, CDR1 is MDHEN and CDR2 is SYDVKM. The CDR3 contains 11 residues. The junction had 5 bases not matched to a gene; V was cut back by 10 bases and J by 6 bases. CDR3 region: CATRGRPEAFF. The CDR3 DNA sequence: TGTGCCACGAGGGGGCGCCCTGAAGCTTTCTTT.

J is TRBJ1-6 and V is TRBV5-1; possibly TRBD1 for D (5 bases). Germline V lookup: CDR1 SGHRS, CDR2 YFSETQ. The CDR3 has 14 residues. Trimming cost V 4 bases and J 7 bases, with 12 bases left between them. CDR3 in DNA: TGCGCCAGCAGCCAGGGTATTCGCAATTCACCCCTCCACTTT. Translated: CASSQGIRNSPLHF. Full variable domain (rest looked up from reference TRBV5-1 and TRBJ1-6): KAGVTQTPRYLIKTRGQQVTLSCSPISGHRSVSWYQQTPGQGLQFLFEYFSETQRNKGNFPGRFSGRQFSNSRSEMNVSTLELGDSALYLCASSQGIRNSPLHFGNGTRLTVT.

The V and J genes are TRBV29-1 and TRBJ1-3; D remains unclear. V gave up 7 bases and J gave up 0 bases, with 4 bases separating them. Germline assignment: CDR1 SQVTM and CDR2 ANQGSEA. The CDR3 covers 11 residues. The CDR3 reads CSAHSGNTIYF. The CDR3 bases are TGCAGCGCCCACTCTGGAAACACCATATATTTT.

Written as DNA, the CDR3 is TGTGCCAGCAGGGCTAACTCTGGACTAGCGTTGTACTTC. Translating gives CASRANSGLALYF. The chain recombines TRBV28 with TRBJ2-4, with 9 bases matching TRBD2. This CDR3 spans 13 amino acids. CDR1 is MDHEN and CDR2 is SYDVKM in the germline V gene. Trimming at V came to 6 bases and at J to 15 bases, leaving 12 bases not matched to a gene. The variable domain in full, completed from reference TRBV28 and TRBJ2-4, reads DVKVTQSSRYLVKRTGEKVFLECVQDMDHENMFWYRQDPGLGLRLIYFSYDVKMKEKGDIPEGYSVSREKKERFSLILESASTNQTSMYLCASRANSGLALYFGAGTRLSVL.

The rearrangement uses TRBV5-1 and TRBJ2-7; the D gene is possibly TRBD2 (5 bases). CDR3 length equals 14 residues. The germline CDR1 and CDR2 sequences are SGHRS and YFSETQ. The V and J ends lost 0 bases and 7 bases respectively, with 14 bases between them. The CDR3 DNA follows: TGCGCCAGCAGCTTGGGTAGCGTTCCCGCTGAGCAGTACTTC. It specifies CASSLGSVPAEQYF.

This sequence joins TRBV27 and TRBJ2-1; perhaps TRBD1 as D (9 bases). Trimming took off 10 bases at V and 1 base at J, with 35 bases between the two ends. Germline-derived CDR1 and CDR2 are MNHEY and SMNVEV (reference sequence). The CDR3 consists of 21 residues. This chain's CDR3 is CANPRRGTGLLQRESYNEQFF. In DNA, the CDR3 is TGTGCCAACCCTAGGCGGGGGACAGGGCTGTTGCAGCGGGAGTCCTACAATGAGCAGTTCTTC.

This clone appeared a single time. The chain couples TRBV28 to TRBJ1-5; 9 bases match TRBD1. CDR3 length: 15 residues. Germline V gene data show CDR1 as MDHEN and CDR2 as SYDVKM. Losses at the gene ends were 2 bases for V and 4 bases for J; bases not matched to a gene: 3. The CDR3 coding sequence is TGTGCCAGCAGTTTAGGGACAGGGTTTAATCAGCCCCAGCATTTT. Translating it yields CASSLGTGFNQPQHF.

This rearrangement joins TRBV28 to TRBJ1-1; D gene ambiguous. Trimming stripped 7 bases from V and 1 base from J, with 19 bases between. The CDR3 totals 16 residues. Germline-derived CDR1 and CDR2 are MDHEN and SYDVKM. Here the CDR3 DNA reads TGTGCCAGCATCCCTCCCCCTCGTCGGGGGAACACTGAAGCTTTCTTT. It codes for CASIPPPRRGNTEAFF.

V usage is TRBV20-1 and J usage is TRBJ1-2, with D unresolved. Trimming took off 6 bases at V and 8 bases at J, with 13 bases between the two ends. CDR1 is DFQATT, CDR2 SNEGSKA, per germline (reference sequence). This CDR3 spans 11 amino acids. The CDR3 sequence: CSAKITEGYTF. CDR3 nucleotide sequence: TGCAGTGCAAAGATTACGGAGGGCTACACCTTC.

The V and J genes are TRBV28 and TRBJ1-2; TRBD1 agrees at 10 bases. The V segment lost 6 bases and the J segment 4 bases; nucleotides outside the gene matches: 8. Germline CDR1 MDHEN, CDR2 SYDVKM. The CDR3 totals 15 residues. The DNA of the CDR3 is TGTGCCAGCAGCTCTGACAGGGGGCCTAGCTATGGCTACACCTTC. It specifies CASSSDRGPSYGYTF.

The V call is TRBV5-6, the J call TRBJ2-7; D not certain. Germline lookup yields CDR1 SGHDT and CDR2 YYEEEE. The V gene lost 2 bases and the J gene lost 0 bases, with 3 bases spanning the gap. The CDR3 length is 12 residues. The chain's CDR3 is CASSLYSYEQYF. The CDR3 nucleotides are TGTGCCAGCAGCTTATACTCCTACGAGCAGTACTTC. The full variable domain, in which reference TRBV5-6 and TRBJ2-7 provide the parts outside the CDR3, is DAGVTQSPTHLIKTRGQQVTLRCSPKSGHDTVSWYQQALGQGPQFIFQYYEEEERQRGNFPDRFSGHQFPNYSSELNVNALLLGDSALYLCASSLYSYEQYFGPGTRLTVT.

The chain uses TRBV7-9 and TRBJ2-2; D is ambiguous. CDR3 length: 18 residues. Trimming pared 5 bases from V and 4 bases from J, leaving 23 bases between. The germline V gene encodes CDR1 SEHNR and CDR2 FQNEAQ (reference sequence). The CDR3 DNA follows: TGTGCCAGCAGCAACCTACCAATGGGCGAAGAGAGCACCGGGGAGCTGTTTTTT. It yields the protein CASSNLPMGEESTGELFF.

This clone occurred once. The chain has TRBV28 and TRBJ1-2, with TRBD1 identical over 8 bases. This CDR3 region has 14 residues. CDR1 is MDHEN, CDR2 SYDVKM, per germline. Trimming at V came to 10 bases and at J to 4 bases, leaving 11 bases not matched to a gene. CDR3 protein: CAITDRDRFYGYTF. CDR3 coding DNA: TGTGCCATTACTGACCGGGACAGGTTCTATGGCTACACCTTC.